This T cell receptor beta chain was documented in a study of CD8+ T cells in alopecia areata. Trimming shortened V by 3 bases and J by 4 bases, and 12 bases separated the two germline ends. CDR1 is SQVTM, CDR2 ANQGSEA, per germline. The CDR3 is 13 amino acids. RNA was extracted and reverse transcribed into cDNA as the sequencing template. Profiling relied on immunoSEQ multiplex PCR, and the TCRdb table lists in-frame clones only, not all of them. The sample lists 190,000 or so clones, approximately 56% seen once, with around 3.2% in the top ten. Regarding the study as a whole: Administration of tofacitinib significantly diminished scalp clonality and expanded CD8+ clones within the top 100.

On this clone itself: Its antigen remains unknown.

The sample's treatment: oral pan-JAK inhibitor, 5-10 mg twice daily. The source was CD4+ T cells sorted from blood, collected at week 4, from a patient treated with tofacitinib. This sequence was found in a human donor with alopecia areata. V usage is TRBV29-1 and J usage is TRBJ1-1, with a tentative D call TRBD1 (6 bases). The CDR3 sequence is CSVEIQGGTEAFF. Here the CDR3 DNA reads TGCAGCGTTGAGATACAGGGAGGCACTGAAGCTTTCTTT.